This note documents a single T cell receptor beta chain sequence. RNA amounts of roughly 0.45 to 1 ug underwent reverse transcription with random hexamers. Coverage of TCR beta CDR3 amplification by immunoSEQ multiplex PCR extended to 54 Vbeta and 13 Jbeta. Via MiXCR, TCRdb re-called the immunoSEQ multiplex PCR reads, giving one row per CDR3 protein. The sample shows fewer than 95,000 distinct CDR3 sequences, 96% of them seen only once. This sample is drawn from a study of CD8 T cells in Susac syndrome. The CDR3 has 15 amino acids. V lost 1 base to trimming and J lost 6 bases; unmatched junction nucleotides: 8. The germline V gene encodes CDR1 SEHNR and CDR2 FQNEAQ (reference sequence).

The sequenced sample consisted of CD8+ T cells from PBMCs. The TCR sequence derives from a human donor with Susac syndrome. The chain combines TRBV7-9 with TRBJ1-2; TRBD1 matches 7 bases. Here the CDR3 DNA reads TGTGCCAGCAGCTTAGACGACAGGGCGCCAGATGGCTACACCTTC. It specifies CASSLDDRAPDGYTF.